This T cell receptor beta chain was sequenced in a study of blood T cell repertoires in COVID-19. Whole-study context: PBMCs, B-cell-depleted T cells, or T cells were the source of the cDNA or gDNA that made up the material.

Sequencing was performed with immunoSEQ multiplex PCR; in TCRdb, only in-frame clones are kept and a portion is missing. The data contain about 42,000 clones, around 90% of them singletons. CDR1 and CDR2 from the germline V gene are LGHNA and YNFKEQ. This CDR3 region has 14 residues. Between the trimmed V and J ends, which lost 2 bases and 4 bases, there was a span of 11 bases. By share, this clone counts as medium-sized. What was sequenced was peripheral blood. The sequence derives from a man aged 50 to 60 with active COVID-19. The chain employs TRBV4-2 and TRBJ1-2; possible D gene TRBD1, 6 bases. The CDR3 sequence is CASSQSRQVYGYTF. The CDR3 region has the DNA TGTGCCAGCAGCCAATCTCGACAGGTCTATGGCTACACCTTC.